These T cell receptor beta chains were read from a single sample in a study of identical twins. Each CDR3 protein is one row after TCRdb ran MiXCR on the 5' RACE reads. Seen here are 750,000 to 950,000 distinct CDR3 sequences, over 9% observed once, and the top ten hold around 1.5%. The sample was also linked to a second study, of yellow fever vaccine responses in identical twins.

Sequencing was performed on PBMCs. Receptors were obtained from a young woman in good health. Each CDR3 is given with its conserved first and last residue. A D gene is named only where the DNA matches it firmly. Rows give clone size only sometimes, using once, few, many, or a class for an expanded clone.

CDR3 DNA,CDR3 protein,CDR3 length,V gene,D gene,J gene,clone size
TGTGCCAGCAGCCCGACAGGGACTAACTATGGCTACACCTTC,CASSPTGTNYGYTF,14,TRBV28,TRBD1,TRBJ1-2,many
TGTGCCAGCAGTGATTTAGGGACAGGTGGCCAAGAGACCCAGTACTTC,CASSDLGTGGQETQYF,16,TRBV25-1,TRBD1,TRBJ2-5,-
TGTGCCAGCAGTTCAATTGTGGACACCATATATTTT,CASSSIVDTIYF,12,TRBV12-3/TRBV12-4,-,TRBJ1-3,few
TGTGCCAGCAGCTCCCCAGCGGGATTGTCCTACAATGAGCAGTTCTTC,CASSSPAGLSYNEQFF,16,TRBV7-2,TRBD2,TRBJ2-1,-
TGTGCCAGCAGTATTACAGGGACAGGGTACGAAAAACTGTTTTTT,CASSITGTGYEKLFF,15,TRBV6-1,TRBD1,TRBJ1-4,-
TGCAGCGCCAGGGTAGAGGGAACGAACACCGGGGAGCTGTTTTTT,CSARVEGTNTGELFF,15,TRBV29-1,-,TRBJ2-2,-
TGTGCCAGTAGTATATCGTGGGACTATGGCTACACCTTC,CASSISWDYGYTF,13,TRBV19,-,TRBJ1-2,few
TGTGCTACGGGGAGGCGGGGGGCGAGCACAGATACGCAGTATTTT,CATGRRGASTDTQYF,15,TRBV5-6,TRBD2,TRBJ2-3,few
TGTGCCACCAGTGACTCCGCCCGCGGGGAGATCCTCTACGAGCAGTACTTC,CATSDSARGEILYEQYF,17,TRBV24-1,-,TRBJ2-7,-
TGTGCCAGCAGTTTCCAACCCACAGTTAGAGCTTTCTTT,CASSFQPTVRAFF,13,TRBV27,-,TRBJ1-1,-
TGTGCCAGCAGTGAAGGGGAAGGGAAAGCTTTCTTT,CASSEGEGKAFF,12,TRBV6-1,-,TRBJ1-1,few
TGTGCCAGCAGTTTATGGGCGGGGACCCTAGCCAAAAACATTCAGTACTTC,CASSLWAGTLAKNIQYF,17,TRBV28,-,TRBJ2-4,many
TGTGCCAGCAGTCCCGCCGGGACAGCGCAAGCAGGCACCTCCTACAATGAGCAGTTCTTC,CASSPAGTAQAGTSYNEQFF,20,TRBV6-2/TRBV6-3,TRBD1,TRBJ2-1,few
TGCAGTGCTAGCGGGGCCTCCGGGTACACCGGGGAGCTGTTTTTT,CSASGASGYTGELFF,15,TRBV20-1,-,TRBJ2-2,-
TGTGCCAGCTCACCGGGGGGCTACGCAGAAAGAGGTGAGCAGTTCTTC,CASSPGGYAERGEQFF,16,TRBV18,-,TRBJ2-1,few
TGTGCCAGCAGTCTAATTGGTGGGCGCGTCGGAGCTTTCTTT,CASSLIGGRVGAFF,14,TRBV12-3/TRBV12-4,-,TRBJ1-1,many
TGCGCCAGCAGCTTGAAGGGGGACTCACCCCTCCACTTT,CASSLKGDSPLHF,13,TRBV5-1,-,TRBJ1-6,few
TGTGCCAGCAGATACAGGGGGCACGAGGCCGAGCAGTACTTC,CASRYRGHEAEQYF,14,TRBV28,TRBD1,TRBJ2-7,few
TGCAGTGCTAGAACGGGAGGGCCCTGGGATGAGCAGTTCTTC,CSARTGGPWDEQFF,14,TRBV20-1,TRBD2,TRBJ2-1,many
TGTGCCATCAGTGAGTCATTCTCCGGGACAGGCAACGAGCAGTACTTC,CAISESFSGTGNEQYF,16,TRBV10-3,TRBD1,TRBJ2-7,few
TGCGCCAGCAGTGAACGGTCTAGCGGGGCCCATGAGCAGTTCTTC,CASSERSSGAHEQFF,15,TRBV10-2,TRBD2,TRBJ2-1,few
TGTGCCAGCCTAGGACGTTCCGAGCAGTACTTC,CASLGRSEQYF,11,TRBV12-3/TRBV12-4,-,TRBJ2-7,-
TGTGCCAGCTCGGCTCGGGCCGGGCTTCCCTACGAGCAGTACTTC,CASSARAGLPYEQYF,15,TRBV7-9,-,TRBJ2-7,-
TGCAGCGGGACGGTACTAGAGAACACCGGGGAGCTGTTTTTT,CSGTVLENTGELFF,14,TRBV29-1,-,TRBJ2-2,few
TGTGCCAGCAGTTCGCCAAATAGCGGGAGGGCTGGTGAGCAGTTCTTC,CASSSPNSGRAGEQFF,16,TRBV6-2/TRBV6-3,TRBD2,TRBJ2-1,-
TGCGCCAGCAGCACCACAGGCCGAGGCGTCACTGAAGCTTTCTTT,CASSTTGRGVTEAFF,15,TRBV5-1,-,TRBJ1-1,many
TGTGCCAGCACCTCGGCAACCGGGCCCCCGTGGGGGGATAGCACCTACGAGCAGTACTTC,CASTSATGPPWGDSTYEQYF,20,TRBV12-3/TRBV12-4,-,TRBJ2-7,-
TGTGCCAGTAATCAGCGGGGAGGTGAGCAGTTCTTC,CASNQRGGEQFF,12,TRBV19,TRBD2,TRBJ2-1,-
TGTGCCAGCAGCCGGGACAGCAGTGGCAATCAGCCCCAGCATTTT,CASSRDSSGNQPQHF,15,TRBV5-5,TRBD1,TRBJ1-5,-
TGCAGCGTAGGTCTAGCGGGATATTCCTACGAGCAGTACTTC,CSVGLAGYSYEQYF,14,TRBV29-1,TRBD2,TRBJ2-7,few
TGTGCCAGCAGCTTAGGACCTAGCGGGAGTTACAATGAGCAGTTCTTC,CASSLGPSGSYNEQFF,16,TRBV7-9,TRBD2,TRBJ2-1,few
TGCGCCAGCAGCCGGGTGGCTAGAATAACTCGGGAGACCCAGTACTTC,CASSRVARITRETQYF,16,TRBV4-1,-,TRBJ2-5,-
TGTGCCACCAGTGCAAGGGGGGGTGTAAATCAGCCCCAGCATTTT,CATSARGGVNQPQHF,15,TRBV24-1,-,TRBJ1-5,many
TGTGCCAGCAGCACGCGGGGTATGGGCAATGAGCAGTTCTTC,CASSTRGMGNEQFF,14,TRBV5-5,-,TRBJ2-1,few
TGCGCCAGCAGCCCCCTAGACGGGACCTTCGGGATTCAGTACTTC,CASSPLDGTFGIQYF,15,TRBV4-1,-,TRBJ2-4,-
TGCAGTGCTAAGTTTTTAGGGCGACTGAACACTGAAGCTTTCTTT,CSAKFLGRLNTEAFF,15,TRBV20-1,-,TRBJ1-1,few
TGCAGTGCTAGAGATTACCAAAGGTCCGCAATTAACTATGGCTACACCTTC,CSARDYQRSAINYGYTF,17,TRBV20-1,-,TRBJ1-2,few
TGCGCCAGCAGCCCTGGCCCGGGTTTCTCCCTGAACACTGAAGCTTTCTTT,CASSPGPGFSLNTEAFF,17,TRBV5-1,-,TRBJ1-1,-
TGCAGTGCTAGAGCCGGGACAGATGCAAGCACTGAAGCTTTCTTT,CSARAGTDASTEAFF,15,TRBV20-1,TRBD1,TRBJ1-1,few
TGCAGTGCTAGAGATATGGGTCGAGGGATGGCACGCGAGCAGTACTTC,CSARDMGRGMAREQYF,16,TRBV20-1,-,TRBJ2-7,-
TGTGCCAGCAGCTCAGCCGAGGGCATTCAGTACTTC,CASSSAEGIQYF,12,TRBV7-9,-,TRBJ2-4,few
TGCGCCAGCAGCAGGGGAGAGTATGGCTACACCTTC,CASSRGEYGYTF,12,TRBV4-1,-,TRBJ1-2,-
TGCGCCAGCCTTACCGGGAGCGGGGCCCAAGAGACCCAGTACTTC,CASLTGSGAQETQYF,15,TRBV5-1,TRBD2,TRBJ2-5,many
TGTGCCAGCTCCCCGGGGGGCAACACAGATACGCAGTATTTT,CASSPGGNTDTQYF,14,TRBV5-4,-,TRBJ2-3,-
TGCGCCAGCAGCACGGGGACAGGGAAGTCTGCTGAAGCTTTCTTT,CASSTGTGKSAEAFF,15,TRBV5-1,TRBD1,TRBJ1-1,many
TGCGCCAGCGGGGACAGATACAATGAGCAGTTCTTC,CASGDRYNEQFF,12,TRBV10-2,TRBD1,TRBJ2-1,few
TGTGCCACCAGCATCCCTAGCACAGATACGCAGTATTTT,CATSIPSTDTQYF,13,TRBV15,-,TRBJ2-3,few
TGCAGTGCTAGAGATCACTTAGATAACACCGGGGAGCTGTTTTTT,CSARDHLDNTGELFF,15,TRBV20-1,-,TRBJ2-2,few
TGTGCCAGCAGCTCCGCGACTAGCGGTCCTAGCACAGATACGCAGTATTTT,CASSSATSGPSTDTQYF,17,TRBV9,TRBD2,TRBJ2-3,few
TGTGCCAGCAGTCCAACGCCGGGGGGGCAAGAGACCCAGTACTTC,CASSPTPGGQETQYF,15,TRBV12-3/TRBV12-4,TRBD2,TRBJ2-5,-
TGTGCCAGCAGCTTAGAGGGTGGGACTAGCGGGGGCCCACCTCCGAACACCGGGGAGCTGTTTTTT,CASSLEGGTSGGPPPNTGELFF,22,TRBV11-2,TRBD2,TRBJ2-2,-
TGTGCCAGCAGCGAGACCAGGGCACTGAACGAGCAGTACTTC,CASSETRALNEQYF,14,TRBV14,-,TRBJ2-7,-
TGTGCCAGCACAACTAGCGGGACCGGGGAGCTGTTTTTT,CASTTSGTGELFF,13,TRBV2,TRBD2,TRBJ2-2,-
TGCAGTGCTAGAGATACTATTAAAATGACGCAGTATTTT,CSARDTIKMTQYF,13,TRBV20-1,-,TRBJ2-3,-